These T cell receptor beta chains were read from a single sample in a study of tumor-infiltrating lymphocytes in primary liver carcinoma. TCRdb fed the multiplex PCR reads into MiXCR, producing one record per CDR3 protein. The sample shows about 180,000 distinct CDR3 sequences, roughly three fifths of them seen only once. The sequenced sample consisted of peripheral blood. All receptors derive from a man between 35 and 55 years old with primary liver carcinoma and hepatitis B virus infection. Both conserved end residues are part of each CDR3. Fields, in order: clone size, D gene, V gene, J gene, CDR3 DNA, CDR3 protein. D genes are given only for firm matches. The size field is filled for only some rows; it gives once, few, many or a size class.

many	TRBD2	TRBV11-2	TRBJ2-1	TGTGCCAGCAGCCCCGCTAGCGGGAGAGGTGGTCGGCAGTTCTTC	CASSPASGRGGRQFF
few	.	TRBV14	TRBJ2-3	TGTGCCAGCAGCGCGGGCCTAGCGTCCACAGATACGCAGTATTTT	CASSAGLASTDTQYF
.	.	TRBV30	TRBJ1-2	TGTGCCTGGAGTGTTAGGCGGTGTTACTATGGCTTCACCTTC	CAWSVRRCYYGFTF
.	.	TRBV7-9	TRBJ1-2	TGTGCCAACACCTTCCGGGAGAAAGAGAGCTACACCTTC	CANTFREKESYTF
.	.	TRBV6-5	TRBJ1-6	TGTGCCAGCAGTTACGGTGGCAGCAATTCACCCCTCCACTTT	CASSYGGSNSPLHF
few	.	TRBV4-1	TRBJ2-1	TGCGCCAGCAGCGACCCGACTGTCAGCTCCTACAATGAGCAGTTCTTC	CASSDPTVSSYNEQFF
few	TRBD2	TRBV12-3/TRBV12-4	TRBJ2-1	TGTGCCAGCACCCAGACTAGCGGGTTGTCCTACAATGAGCAGTTCTTC	CASTQTSGLSYNEQFF
.	.	TRBV6-5	TRBJ2-2	TGTGCCAGCAGTCAGGGTTCCACCGCGGAGCCGTTTTTT	CASSQGSTAEPFF
.	.	TRBV7-9	TRBJ1-2	TGTGCCAGCAGCTTAGTTCTCTCGGTAGGACTACCCAATGGCTACACCTTC	CASSLVLSVGLPNGYTF
few	.	TRBV5-1	TRBJ2-5	TGCGCCAGCAGCTTGGAGGGACAAGGAGGAGAGACCCAGTACTTC	CASSLEGQGGETQYF
many	TRBD1	TRBV29-1	TRBJ2-7	TGCAGCGTTCCGGGACAGGGGCTCTACGAGCAGTACTTC	CSVPGQGLYEQYF
.	.	TRBV12-3/TRBV12-4	TRBJ1-4	TGTGCCAGCAGTCCCCGGACCGGAACTAATGAAAAACTGTTTTTT	CASSPRTGTNEKLFF
.	.	TRBV6-5	TRBJ2-3	TGTGCCAGCAGCCTACTGGCCACAAATACGCAGTATTTT	CASSLLATNTQYF
.	TRBD2	TRBV4-2	TRBJ2-7	TGTGCCAGCAGCCAAGGTCTCGCTAGCGGGAGAACTTACGAGCAGTACTTC	CASSQGLASGRTYEQYF
.	TRBD1	TRBV12-3/TRBV12-4	TRBJ1-1	TGTGCCAGCAGACCTACCGGGACAGGGGACACTGAAGCTTTCTTT	CASRPTGTGDTEAFF
.	.	TRBV11-2	TRBJ2-7	TGTGCCAGCAGCTCAGAAGGGCTATCCTGCTACGAGCAGTACTTC	CASSSEGLSCYEQYF
.	TRBD2	TRBV6-5	TRBJ2-1	TGTGCCAGCAGTTATGCCAGGACTAGCGGCAATGAGCAGTTCTTC	CASSYARTSGNEQFF
.	TRBD2	TRBV5-4	TRBJ2-1	TGTGCCAGCAGCCCGGAACGGGAGGATGATCAGTTCTTC	CASSPEREDDQFF
few	.	TRBV19	TRBJ2-1	TGTGCCAGTAGTATGGCTGGAGGTCACAATGAGCAGTTCTTC	CASSMAGGHNEQFF
.	TRBD1	TRBV4-1	TRBJ2-7	TGCGCCAGCAGCCAAGAACCGGGACAGGGGGCGGGCGAGCAGTACTTC	CASSQEPGQGAGEQYF
.	TRBD1	TRBV30	TRBJ2-7	TGTGCCTCGGAGGGTCAGGGGGCGAGGGAGCAGTACTTC	CASEGQGAREQYF
.	.	TRBV11-2	TRBJ2-3	TGTGCCAGCAGCCCCTCGACAAGCGGCAACATAGATACGCAGTATTTT	CASSPSTSGNIDTQYF
.	TRBD2	TRBV11-2	TRBJ2-2	TGTGCCATCAGCTTACGACTAGCGGGTACCCGGCTGTTTTTT	CAISLRLAGTRLFF
.	.	TRBV7-9	TRBJ2-3	TGTGTCAGCAGCTTTTTTGAGGGTGATACGCAGTATTTT	CVSSFFEGDTQYF
once	.	TRBV11-2	TRBJ2-7	TGTGCCGCCAGCTTAGGGTACTCCAGCCCCTACGAGCAGTACTTC	CAASLGYSSPYEQYF
.	TRBD2	TRBV11-2	TRBJ2-1	TGTGCCAGCAGCGCTCCGTTACGTAGCGGGAGCGGCAATGAGCAGTTCTTC	CASSAPLRSGSGNEQFF
.	.	TRBV14	TRBJ2-7	TGTGCCAGCAGCCGGACCGGACAGTCCTACGAGCAGTACTTC	CASSRTGQSYEQYF
few	TRBD1	TRBV10-3	TRBJ2-1	TGTGCCATCAGTGTACAGGGGGATGAGCAGTTCTTC	CAISVQGDEQFF
.	.	TRBV5-6	TRBJ1-3	TGTGCCAGCTCCATGAGGCAGGGCTACACCATATATTTT	CASSMRQGYTIYF
.	.	TRBV6-5	TRBJ2-7	TGTGCCAGCAGTTACTCGAGTCAACGGAAAGTCCACGAGCAGTACTTC	CASSYSSQRKVHEQYF
.	TRBD1	TRBV24-1	TRBJ2-2	TGTGCCACCAGTGATGCAGGGGGATCGGCCGGGGAGCTGTTTTTT	CATSDAGGSAGELFF
.	TRBD2	TRBV4-1	TRBJ2-1	TGCGCCAGCAGCCAAGAGGGGACCCGGGGGGTACAGTTCTTC	CASSQEGTRGVQFF
many	.	TRBV11-2	TRBJ2-1	TGTGCCAGCAGCGCCAAACTTGGATTAATAGAGCAGTTCTTC	CASSAKLGLIEQFF
few	.	TRBV4-1	TRBJ2-7	TGCGCCAGTAACCCCGGGCAGGGTGACGAGCAGTACTTC	CASNPGQGDEQYF
.	.	TRBV5-4	TRBJ2-3	TGTGCCAGCAGTGCGGACACAGATACGCAGTATTTT	CASSADTDTQYF
.	TRBD1	TRBV12-3/TRBV12-4	TRBJ1-1	TGTGCCAGCCAGACAGGGATGAACACTGAAGCTTTCTTT	CASQTGMNTEAFF
.	.	TRBV4-1	TRBJ1-1	TGCGCCAGCAGCAGTTGGTTAGGGGACACTGAAGCTTTCTTT	CASSSWLGDTEAFF
few	.	TRBV6-1	TRBJ2-3	TGTGCCAACTCCCTCACAGGAGATACGCAGTATTTT	CANSLTGDTQYF
.	.	TRBV6-1	TRBJ2-7	TGTGCCAGCAGCGTTGGCGGTCTGGGTTACGAGCAGTACTTC	CASSVGGLGYEQYF
.	.	TRBV11-2	TRBJ1-6	TGTGCCAGCAGCATGACAAGAGAGGATTCACCCCTTCACTTT	CASSMTREDSPLHF
.	.	TRBV29-1	TRBJ2-3	TGCAGCGGGGAGGATGATACGCGGTATTTT	CSGEDDTRYF
.	.	TRBV11-2	TRBJ1-1	TGCGCCAGCAACTTAATTCCAGGGACCGGGGCTTTCTTT	CASNLIPGTGAFF
many	.	TRBV4-1	TRBJ2-1	TGCGCCAGCAGCCCGGGGGACAATGAGCAGTTCTTC	CASSPGDNEQFF
many	.	TRBV11-2	TRBJ2-7	TGTGCCAGCAGCTTGGGCCCGAGAGGGACCTACGAGCAGTACTTC	CASSLGPRGTYEQYF
few	TRBD1	TRBV24-1	TRBJ2-1	TGTGCCACCAGTGCCGCCGGGACAGGGAACAATGAGCAGTTCTTC	CATSAAGTGNNEQFF
many	TRBD2	TRBV11-2	TRBJ2-2	TGTGCCAGCAGCTTAACTAGCGGAAACACCGGGGAGCTGTTTTTT	CASSLTSGNTGELFF
few	.	TRBV6-1	TRBJ2-7	TGTGCCACCCTGCCAACAGGGAGCTCCTACGAGCAGTACTTC	CATLPTGSSYEQYF
.	.	TRBV11-2	TRBJ2-7	TGTGCCAGCGGCTTACTAGCAGGAAGCTACGAGCAGTACTTC	CASGLLAGSYEQYF
.	.	TRBV12-3/TRBV12-4	TRBJ2-6	TGTGCCAGCAGTATACTAGGGTCTGGGGCCAACGTCCTGACTTTC	CASSILGSGANVLTF
.	.	TRBV30	TRBJ1-2	TGTGCCTGGAGTCAGGGGAACTATGGCTACATCTTC	CAWSQGNYGYIF
many	.	TRBV4-1	TRBJ2-3	TGCGCCAGCAGCCGACTAGAGAAATTCACAGATACGCAGTATTTT	CASSRLEKFTDTQYF